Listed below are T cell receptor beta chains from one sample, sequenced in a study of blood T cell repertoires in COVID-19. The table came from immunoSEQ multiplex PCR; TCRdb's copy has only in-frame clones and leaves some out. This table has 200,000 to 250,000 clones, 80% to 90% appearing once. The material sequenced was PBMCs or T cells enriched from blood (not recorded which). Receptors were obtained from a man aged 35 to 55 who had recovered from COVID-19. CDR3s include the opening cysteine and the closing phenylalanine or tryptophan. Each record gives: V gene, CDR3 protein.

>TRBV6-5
CATSQGAQFLLHF
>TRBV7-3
CASSQTGQRINYGYTF
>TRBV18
CASSPRAAGQFF
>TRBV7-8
CASSQTGGATDEQYF
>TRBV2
CARESGTSTDTQYF
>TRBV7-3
CASSAGQGQAQYF
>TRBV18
CASSRSAGGTGELFF
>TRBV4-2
CASSLSGTKGDSPLHF
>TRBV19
CASSVQTGTRKLFF
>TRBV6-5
CASNSGTLRIAFF
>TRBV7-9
CASSGPGTYEQYF
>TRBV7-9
CASSPALGGINYGYTF
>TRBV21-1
CASSKIAGGYNEQFF
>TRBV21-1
CASSLTRGPPFKEAFF
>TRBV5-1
CASSRTQGNTEAFF
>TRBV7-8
CASSPPGVNTIYF
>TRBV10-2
CASGPQGSWEKLFF
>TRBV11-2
CASSLDRLAGVETQYF
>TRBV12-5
CASGIGGGGELFF
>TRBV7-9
CASSIRGPGQFINEQFF
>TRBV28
CASSLVSTISYNEQFF
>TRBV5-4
CASSLILPLSYEQYF
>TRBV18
CASSPLGAGQEGQPQHF
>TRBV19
CASTGQGLGNTEAFF
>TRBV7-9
CASLIWGGAGSPLHF
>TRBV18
CASSPRKQGGDEQFF
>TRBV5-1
CASSLTGPYEQYF
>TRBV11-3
CASSLDRTEAFF
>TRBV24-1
CATSSGGTRKTETQYF
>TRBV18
CASSPRQYENTEAFF
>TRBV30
CAWSSGYEQYF
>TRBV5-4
CASSLWSGSGDEQYF
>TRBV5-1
CASSTAGYSYEQYF
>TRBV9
CASSVATSGGAFGSGELFF
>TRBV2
CASSEYGTGGDQPQHF
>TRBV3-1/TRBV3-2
CASSLRGRYEQYF
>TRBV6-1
CASSEDSLSNQPQHF
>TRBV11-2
CASSSGLAGGPADTQYF
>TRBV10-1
CASSKWTSGREELFF
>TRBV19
CASSITGANTEAFF
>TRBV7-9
CASSPGGEVRAFF
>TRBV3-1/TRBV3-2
CASSQDLAGHEQFF